Listed below are T cell receptor beta chains from one sample, sequenced in a study of T cells in Graves' hyperthyroidism and ophthalmopathy. MiXCR, applied by TCRdb to the multiplex PCR reads, yields one record per CDR3 protein. The sample records hundreds of thousands of distinct CDR3 sequences, roughly 17% being singletons. Sequencing input: blood. The source is a woman between 18 and 30 years old with Graves' ophthalmopathy. Each CDR3 is given with its conserved first and last residue. The D gene is left open where the match is weak. For some rows the clone size is stated as once, few or many, or as a class when expanded; others skip it.

v_gene	j_gene	abundance	d_gene	CDR3aa	CDR3nt
TRBV6-5	TRBJ1-1	many	TRBD1	CASSYSTGSNTEAFF	TGTGCCAGCAGTTACTCGACAGGGAGTAACACTGAAGCTTTCTTT
TRBV19	TRBJ2-3	NA	TRBD1	CASSIPKGQGSDTQYF	TGTGCCAGTAGTATACCAAAAGGACAGGGGTCAGATACGCAGTATTTT
TRBV28	TRBJ2-2	many	NA	CASSPMTGNTGELFF	TGTGCCAGCAGTCCCATGACAGGGAACACCGGGGAGCTGTTTTTT
TRBV7-2	TRBJ2-2	many	NA	CASTIRTNTGELFF	TGTGCCAGCACCATTAGAACGAACACCGGGGAGCTGTTTTTT
TRBV15	TRBJ2-7	NA	TRBD1	CATSSTPRDSLYEQYF	TGTGCCACCAGCAGTACACCACGGGACAGCCTCTACGAGCAGTACTTC
TRBV20-1	TRBJ2-3	NA	TRBD2	CSAAGGTDTQYF	TGCAGTGCAGCGGGGGGCACAGATACGCAGTATTTT
TRBV28	TRBJ2-3	NA	TRBD2	CASSFSISGGADTQYF	TGTGCCAGCAGTTTTAGCATTAGCGGGGGGGCGGATACGCAGTATTTT
TRBV20-1	TRBJ2-7	NA	NA	CSASGRVSGPSYEQYF	TGCAGTGCCTCGGGAAGGGTTAGCGGCCCATCCTACGAGCAGTACTTC
TRBV20-1	TRBJ2-2	many	NA	CSATETDLGGELFF	TGCAGTGCCACCGAGACAGATCTGGGAGGGGAGCTGTTTTTT
TRBV28	TRBJ2-1	many	NA	CASTSGLDEQFF	TGTGCCAGCACTTCTGGTCTGGATGAGCAGTTCTTC
TRBV4-1	TRBJ2-1	NA	NA	CASSQLDLLSYNEQFF	TGCGCCAGCAGCCAACTGGACTTGCTTTCCTACAATGAGCAGTTCTTC
TRBV6-4	TRBJ1-5	few	TRBD1	CASSRDSSQPQHF	TGTGCCAGCAGCCGGGACAGTTCCCAGCCCCAGCATTTT